Listed here are 28 T cell receptor beta chains from one sample, sequenced in a study of T cells in Graves' hyperthyroidism and ophthalmopathy. From RNA transcripts, TCR beta CDR3 regions were amplified. RT-PCR in the first round (using the HTBI primer set) targeted the TCR CDR3. From the multiplex PCR reads, TCRdb called clonotypes with MiXCR, one entry per CDR3 protein. This table has roughly 420,000 distinct CDR3 sequences, about a sixth appearing once. Sequenced: blood. The origin of the receptors is a woman younger than 30 with Graves' hyperthyroidism.

This clonotype appeared a few times. The chain joins TRBV20-1 to TRBJ2-1, with 16 positions matching TRBD2. This CDR3 spans 18 amino acids. The trim removed 3 bases at V and 0 bases at J, leaving 5 bases unmatched. Per the germline V gene, CDR1 is DFQATT and CDR2 is SNEGSKA (reference sequence). The CDR3 reads CSARGGLAGGSSYNEQFF. The CDR3 nucleotides are TGCAGTGCTAGGGGGGGACTAGCGGGGGGGAGCTCCTACAATGAGCAGTTCTTC.

This clonotype appeared many times. The chain employs TRBV5-1 and TRBJ1-6; D is undetermined. Trimming shortened V by 3 bases and J by 5 bases, and 12 bases separated the two germline ends. The CDR3 sequence is 15 residues long. Germline loops: CDR1 SGHRS, CDR2 YFSETQ. The CDR3 DNA reads as TGCGCCAGCAGCTATCCAGGAGCTAATAATTCACCCCTCCACTTT. Protein product: CASSYPGANNSPLHF.

This clonotype was seen ten or more times. A read error may produce the germline difference seen at one junction end. This rearrangement joins TRBV12-3 or TRBV12-4 to TRBJ2-7; the D gene is possibly TRBD2 (5 bases). The CDR3 consists of 13 residues. The CDR3 region is CASSWMDSHEQYF. CDR3 bases: TGTGCCAGCAGTTGGATGGACTCCCACGAGCAGTACTTC.

This clonotype has only a few counts. The J gene is TRBJ1-5, the V gene TRBV6-2 or TRBV6-3, with 7 positions matching TRBD1. This CDR3 has 12 residues. Looked up from germline, CDR1 is MNHEY and CDR2 is SVGEGT. Unmatched junction bases numbered 5, after V lost 6 bases and J lost 9 bases. CDR3 DNA: TGTGCCAGCAGACAGGGGTCCGGGCCCCAGCATTTT. Its protein is CASRQGSGPQHF.

Comments on this clonotype: One end of the junction is discordant with germline, which a read error may explain. V and J are TRBV12-3 or TRBV12-4 and TRBJ2-6; TRBD1 might be the D (6 bases). This CDR3 contains 17 residues. In DNA form, the CDR3 reads TGTACCAGCAGTTTTGAACAGGGAGTCACTGGGGCCAACGTCCTGACTTTC. It codes for CTSSFEQGVTGANVLTF.

This clonotype came up many times. The rearrangement joins TRBV3-1 to TRBJ2-5, with D tentatively TRBD1 or TRBD2 (5 bases each). V lost 3 bases and J 5 bases, leaving 10 bases between the germline ends. The germline gives CDR1 LGHDT, CDR2 YNNKEL (reference sequence). The CDR3 covers 13 residues. As DNA, the CDR3 is TGTGCCAGCAGCCAGGGGCGGGTGGAGACCCAGTACTTC. Amino acids: CASSQGRVETQYF.

This clonotype has at least ten counts. The V and J genes are TRBV6-1 and TRBJ1-2; D unresolved. The germline V gene has CDR1 MNHNS and CDR2 SASEGT. Trimming left V 5 bases short and J 3 bases short, with 10 bases between. The CDR3 is made up of 13 amino acids. CDR3 DNA: TGTGCCAGCAGTTTAGGACTGTACTATGGCTACACCTTC. Its translation is CASSLGLYYGYTF.

The chain is built from TRBV7-9 and TRBJ1-2; 11 bases agree with TRBD1. V was clipped by 4 bases and J by 4 bases; unmatched bases: 2. From germline, CDR1 is SEHNR and CDR2 FQNEAQ (reference sequence). This CDR3 contains 14 residues. In DNA, the CDR3 is TGTGCCAGCAGCTGGGACAGGGGGGGCTATGGCTACACCTTC. Translating it yields CASSWDRGGYGYTF. The whole variable domain, remainder taken from reference TRBV7-9 and TRBJ1-2, is DTGVSQNPRHKITKRGQNVTFRCDPISEHNRLYWYRQTLGQGPEFLTYFQNEAQLEKSRLLSDRFSAERPKGSFSTLEIQRTEQGDSAMYLCASSWDRGGYGYTFGSGTRLTVV.

This clonotype was observed a handful of times. The chain combines TRBV10-3 with TRBJ2-7, with 8 bases fitting TRBD1. The J segment lost 4 bases and the V segment lost 3 bases, leaving 14 bases of the junction unmatched. Looked up from germline, CDR1 is ENHRY and CDR2 is SYGVKD. This CDR3 region has 17 residues. CDR3 amino acids: CAISDGGRSGGRYEQYF. The CDR3 nucleotides are TGTGCCATCAGTGATGGAGGCCGGTCAGGGGGCCGATACGAGCAGTACTTC.

This clonotype was detected ten times or more. The chain combines TRBV15 with TRBJ2-1; either TRBD1 or TRBD2 may supply D (5 bases each). The V end was cut by 0 bases, the J end by 12 bases, with 12 bases between. The CDR3 length is 13 residues. CDR1 is LNHNV and CDR2 is YYDKDF in the germline V gene (reference sequence). The CDR3 loop is CATSREGRDAQFF. The CDR3 coding sequence is TGTGCCACCAGCAGAGAGGGCAGGGACGCGCAGTTCTTC.

In this sample, this clonotype turned up many times. The chain is built from TRBV28 and TRBJ2-3; 13 bases agree with TRBD2. CDR1 is MDHEN, CDR2 SYDVKM, per germline. The CDR3 has 17 residues. With V trimmed by 2 bases and J by 6 bases, 8 bases remained unmatched. CDR3 sequence: CASSLPTSGGARDTQYF. For the CDR3, the DNA is TGTGCCAGCAGTTTACCAACTAGCGGGGGGGCCAGGGATACGCAGTATTTT.

This clonotype occurred once. The CDR3 DNA follows: TGTGCCATCAGTCACCCCCGGGGAGGTAGCTACGAGCAGTACTTC. Translated: CAISHPRGGSYEQYF. V usage is TRBV10-3 and J usage is TRBJ2-7; D is possibly TRBD2 (6 bases). Trimming removed 5 bases from V and 3 bases from J, with 17 bases in between. Germline assignment: CDR1 ENHRY and CDR2 SYGVKD. This CDR3 spans 15 amino acids.

The chain is built from TRBV6-1 and TRBJ1-5; a possible D gene is TRBD1 (5 bases). The CDR3 sequence is 14 residues long. Germline V CDR1 and CDR2: MNHNS, SASEGT. V was trimmed by 2 bases and J by 7 bases, leaving 12 bases between them. CDR3 in DNA: TGTGCCAGCAGTGAAACAGCAGGGCCCCAGCCCCAGCATTTT. The encoded protein is CASSETAGPQPQHF.

For this clonotype: A much larger clone is a single base away; this may be a read error. CDR3 sequence reads: CTTKAFSGNTIYF. CDR3 in DNA: TGTACCACGAAGGCTTTCTCTGGAAACACCATATATTTT. This chain connects TRBV10-3 to TRBJ1-3; D gene uncertain. The CDR3 contains 13 residues. Germline CDR1 reads ENHRY; CDR2 reads SYGVKD.

This clonotype came up a few times. V usage is TRBV28 and J usage is TRBJ2-5, with 11 nucleotides matching TRBD1. Germline CDR1 MDHEN, CDR2 SYDVKM. V gave up 3 bases and J gave up 5 bases; unmatched junction bases: 5. This CDR3 has 15 residues. CDR3 sequence: CASSFLRDRGETQYF. The CDR3 bases are TGTGCCAGCAGTTTCCTCCGGGACAGGGGGGAGACCCAGTACTTC.

This clonotype was recorded at least ten times. The chain is built from TRBV20-1 and TRBJ1-1; TRBD1 agrees at 7 bases. The V and J ends lost 3 bases and 4 bases, in that order; junction bases with no gene match: 5. This CDR3 contains 13 residues. Germline V gives CDR1 DFQATT, CDR2 SNEGSKA (reference sequence). Here the CDR3 reads CSARDRQGTEAFF. The CDR3 bases are TGCAGTGCTAGGGATCGACAGGGCACTGAAGCTTTCTTT.

This clonotype was seen many times. The chain is built from TRBV12-3 or TRBV12-4 and TRBJ1-2; weak D call: TRBD1 (5 bases). V gave up 8 bases and J gave up 0 bases, with 16 bases separating them. The CDR3 spans 15 residues. CDR3 coding DNA: TGTGCCAGCTTCAGGGATACAGGTGCTAACTATGGCTACACCTTC. Protein product: CASFRDTGANYGYTF.

This clonotype was found many times. The V gene is TRBV2, the J gene TRBJ1-5, with TRBD1 matching over 8 bases. The J segment lost 1 base and the V segment lost 3 bases, leaving 11 bases of the junction unmatched. Germline CDR1 and CDR2: SNHLY and FYNNEI. The CDR3 has 18 residues. CDR3 sequence (DNA): TGTGCCAGCAGTGACCCGGACAGGGAGGCTGCAAGCAATCAGCCCCAGCATTTT. Residues: CASSDPDREAASNQPQHF.

This clonotype has just a few counts. The V and J genes are TRBV6-2 or TRBV6-3 and TRBJ2-2; D is uncertain. Germline lookup yields CDR1 MNHEY and CDR2 SVGEGT. V shed 6 bases and J shed 1 base, with 12 bases lying between them. This CDR3 spans 15 amino acids. The CDR3 here is CASSPQSRNTGELFF. The DNA for the CDR3 is TGTGCCAGCAGCCCACAAAGCCGGAACACCGGGGAGCTGTTTTTT.

This rearrangement joins TRBV6-1 to TRBJ2-3; TRBD2 matches at 14 bases. Germline V gene data show CDR1 as MNHNS and CDR2 as SASEGT. J was trimmed by 7 bases and V by 7 bases; bases with no gene match: 7. The CDR3 has 15 amino acids. The CDR3 region has the DNA TGTGCCAGCATCCAGACTAGCGGGGGGGCCCATACGCAGTATTTT. It is translated as CASIQTSGGAHTQYF.

This clonotype was observed many times. The chain couples TRBV20-1 to TRBJ2-3; the match to TRBD2 covers 13 bases. CDR3 length equals 15 residues. V dropped 8 bases and J dropped 4; count of bases not matched to a gene: 9. Germline CDR1 reads DFQATT; CDR2 reads SNEGSKA (reference sequence). The CDR3 DNA follows: TGCAGTTCCCGGACTAGCGGGGGTGGTTCAGATACGCAGTATTTT. This encodes CSSRTSGGGSDTQYF.

The chain carries TRBV20-1 and TRBJ1-4; TRBD1 is a possible D gene (6 bases). The CDR3 is made up of 16 amino acids. V was shortened by 1 base and J by 4 bases, with 16 bases between the two germline ends. Germline CDR1 DFQATT, CDR2 SNEGSKA (reference sequence). The CDR3 region is CSARGFTGRDNEKLFF. The CDR3 region has the DNA TGCAGTGCTAGAGGTTTCACAGGGAGGGATAATGAAAAACTGTTTTTT.

This clonotype was seen ten or more times. V gene TRBV28 combines with J gene TRBJ2-3, with no clear D. CDR1 is MDHEN, CDR2 SYDVKM, per germline. V was clipped by 4 bases and J by 0 bases, with 8 bases between them. CDR3 length equals 14 residues. In DNA form, the CDR3 reads TGTGCCAGCAGTTGGGCGGACAGCACAGATACGCAGTATTTT. Translation gives CASSWADSTDTQYF.

As to this clonotype: Just one base apart from a much larger clone, this may be a read error. The chain has TRBV9 and TRBJ1-6; the D is unclear. The CDR3 covers 14 residues. The V gene lost 3 bases and the J gene lost 7 bases, with 11 bases spanning the gap. CDR1 is SGDLS and CDR2 is YYNGEE in the germline V gene. The CDR3 region has the DNA TGTGCCAGCAGCGCCGGGGTATGGAATTCACCCCTCCACTTT. This gives the protein CASSAGVWNSPLHF.

This clonotype was seen at least ten times. The chain couples TRBV12-3 or TRBV12-4 to TRBJ1-4, with 7 bases fitting TRBD1. Trimming at V came to 5 bases and at J to 2 bases, leaving 5 bases not matched to a gene. The CDR3 length is 15 residues. CDR3 nucleotides: TGTGCCAGCAGTACGGACAGGCTGACTAATGAAAAACTGTTTTTT. Translation gives CASSTDRLTNEKLFF.

This clonotype was seen at least ten times. This rearrangement joins TRBV20-1 to TRBJ1-5, with 7 bases that match TRBD1. The J segment lost 6 bases and the V segment lost 0 bases, leaving 8 bases of the junction unmatched. Germline V gene sequence: CDR1 DFQATT, CDR2 SNEGSKA (reference sequence). This CDR3 is 15 amino acids long. As DNA, the CDR3 is TGCAGTGCTAGAGACCGACAGGGTAGGGGTCAGCCCCAGCATTTT. Translated: CSARDRQGRGQPQHF.

This clonotype has at least ten counts. This chain joins TRBV5-6 and TRBJ1-5; the D gene is possibly TRBD1 (5 bases). The germline V and J ends were trimmed by 1 base and 4 bases, with 15 bases remaining between them. Germline-derived CDR1 and CDR2 are SGHDT and YYEEEE. The CDR3 spans 16 residues. This CDR3 is CASSLRGVRENQPQHF. The CDR3 bases are TGTGCCAGCAGCTTGAGAGGGGTACGGGAAAATCAGCCCCAGCATTTT.

Details on this clonotype: A read error may explain this, as a much larger clone is one base away. The rearrangement uses TRBV11-1 and TRBJ1-3, with D unclear. CDR3 size: 14 residues. Germline V gives CDR1 SGHAT, CDR2 FQDESV (reference sequence). V gave up 10 bases and J gave up 1 base, with 14 bases separating them. The CDR3 coding sequence is TGTGCCACCACGGTAGGAGAATCTGGAAACACCATATATTTT. Its translation is CATTVGESGNTIYF. The whole variable domain, filled in from reference TRBV11-1 and TRBJ1-3, reads EAEVAQSPRYKITEKSQAVAFWCDPISGHATLYWYRQILGQGPELLVQFQDESVVDDSQLPKDRFSAERLKGVDSTLKIQPAELGDSAMYLCATTVGESGNTIYFGEGSWLTVV.